This TCR beta chain stems from a study of molecular identifiers for immune sequencing clone quantification. Whole-study findings and limits: Over 99% of CMV-specific effector molecules, but under 1% of naive ones, were in clones above 20 copies.

It was with previously described methods and listed TCR primers that bulk TCR libraries were made. Each CDR3 protein gets one entry after TCRdb re-called the PCR reads with MiXCR. Among 550,000 to 750,000 distinct CDR3 sequences, roughly 21% were seen once, and the ten largest hold roughly 0.9%. With respect to this clonotype: Its antigen is still unknown. This may arise from a read error, as a much more abundant clone is one base away.

CDR1 SNHLY and CDR2 FYNNEI come from the germline V gene. The J segment lost 0 bases and the V segment lost 2 bases, leaving 13 bases of the junction unmatched. This CDR3 comprises 18 residues. The sequencing sample was made of naive CD8+ T cells from blood, with Jurkat cell RNA spiked in. Regarding subset: FACS-sorted CD8+CD4-CCR7+CD45RA+ naive T cells. V usage is TRBV2 and J usage is TRBJ2-7; TRBD1 aligns across 7 bases. The clonotype originates from a human donor in good health. Some libraries in this study had Jurkat cell RNA spiked in. CDR3 in DNA: TGTGCCAGCAGTGAAATCCGGCTGGCCGGGGACAGCTCCTACGAGCAGTACTTC. This encodes CASSEIRLAGDSSYEQYF.